This T cell receptor beta chain was found in a study of OX40 agonist ivuxolimab in advanced cancers. About the study: Averaging about 60 years in age, with a range of roughly 23 to 80, the cohort was about 86% male. Two patients with cutaneous melanoma and one with hepatocellular carcinoma, three in total, showed partial responses. Study results and limitations: In general, CD8+ T cells held more expanded clones than CD4+ did, on average.

This clone was seen only once. The antigen remains unidentified. Autoimmune disease history or systemic immunosuppression excluded patients. The CDR3 runs to 19 residues. CDR1 is LNHDA, CDR2 SQIVND, per germline (reference sequence). Trimming removed 2 bases from V and 4 bases from J; junction bases left unmatched: 16. The repertoire was sequenced with immunoSEQ multiplex PCR; TCRdb's copy has only in-frame clones and lacks some. The data hold 65,000 to 75,000 clones, with more than 75% observed a single time. The source material was CD4+ or CD8+ T cells sorted from blood, sampled in a trial of the OX40 agonist ivuxolimab. The chain employs TRBV19 and TRBJ2-3; 9 bases line up with TRBD1. The sequence came from an adult with an advanced solid tumor such as melanoma, head and neck, liver or kidney cancer. Here the CDR3 reads CASSITYKGQGLAPDTQYF. For the CDR3, the DNA is TGTGCCAGTAGTATAACCTATAAAGGACAGGGGCTAGCTCCAGATACGCAGTATTTT.